The sequence of this TCR beta chain was determined in a study of CXCR3-negative and CXCR3-positive naive CD8 T cells (dated by TCRdb to between 2018 and 2021). Looking at the study overall: In total, roughly 150 million TRB reads were obtained, or roughly 1.5 +/- 0.3 million reads per library. For the TRBV-TRBJ cluster analysis, the naive subsets came from 5 donors, while the memory cells came from 3 donors. The diversity and physicochemical repertoire analyses included eleven to twelve donors pooled from two independent experiments. The research as a whole found: Because surface CD5, which is linked to self-reactivity in mice, was comparable between the naive subsets, TCR interaction strength was also inferred from the physicochemical properties of TRB CDR3s. Because CXCR3 expression was partially decreased after cryopreservation, freshly isolated PBMCs were used for most assays. Compared with CXCR3-negative naive cells, CXCR3-positive naive cells had TRB CDR3s with higher hydrophobicity (lower Kidera factor 4), lower energy, and higher strength and volume indices. Both naive subsets had comparably high repertoire diversity, while memory CD8+ T cells had much lower repertoire diversity. Within the same donor, TRBV-TRBJ usage looked similar between naive CXCR3-negative and CXCR3-positive cells, but memory cells had distinct patterns.

The CDR3 spans 16 residues, from the cysteine through the phenylalanine. The DNA is not on file. For CDR1 and CDR2, the germline V gene (reference sequence) lists DFQATT and SNEGSKA. For each CD8+ T cell subset, flow sorting was done in triplicate, and 300,000 to 350,000 cells per subset went directly into RLT lysis buffer. Naive CD8+ T cells were defined stringently as CD45RO-CCR7+CD27+CD95- to exclude memory contaminants. Peripheral blood mononuclear cells were isolated from buffy coats using standard density gradient centrifugation. Naive CXCR3-negative and CXCR3-positive CD8+ T cells were flow-sorted on a FACSAria III. Total RNA was extracted from sorted cells with an RNeasy Mini Kit. On this clonotype: Its antigen specificity is not known.

Sequencing relied on a NextSeq 550. The Human TCR Profiling Kit (MiLaboratory) was used to prepare UMI-labeled 5' RACE TRB cDNA libraries. cDNA synthesis used the entire amount of extracted RNA, and PCR amplification then used the entire amount of cDNA produced. Libraries were prepared in parallel using an identical number of PCR cycles. On the authors' methods: MIGEC and MiXCR extracted about 49,000 +/- 11,000 unique UMI-labeled TRB cDNA molecules per library, requiring at least two reads per UMI. On average, each library contained about 40,000 +/- 10,000 functional in-frame TRB CDR3 nucleotide clonotypes without stop codons. Diversity metrics, including normalized Shannon-Wiener and Chao1, were computed in VDJtools after downsampling to 5000 UMI-labeled TRB molecules per sample. Clonotype-size-weighted physicochemical properties of the central five CDR3 residues (interaction energy, strength, volume and Kidera factor 4) were computed in VDJtools. After the reads were reprocessed by TCRdb, one entry was made per CDR3 protein sequence, with no DNA. These V and J calls are TCRdb output, not the study's own analysis. The table for this sample shows roughly 50,000 distinct CDR3 sequences. The leading ten clones occupy around 0.51% of the sample.

This receptor was identified in a human donor in good health. Some clones in this sample may be carry-over from other donors' samples. The sequencing input was naive CXCR3+ CD8+ T cells from blood. In light of the paper, this sample's cell subset or site label describes: CD45RO-CCR7+CD27+CD95- naive CD8+ T cells expressing CXCR3 (TNR3+). Rearrangement joined TRBV20-1 to TRBJ1-1. The CDR3: CSARDPGFGGSTEAFF.